The entry below gives a single T cell receptor (beta chain) sequence along with its context. It was with a sample-barcoded 5' primer and a J-beta primer mix that a second PCR of roughly 7 to 12 cycles was run. Using its own MiXCR run on the 5' RACE reads, TCRdb lists one record per CDR3 protein. The table has more than 700,000 distinct CDR3 sequences, 40% to 65% seen once. These data come from a study of blood T cells in healthy people across ages. Germline CDR1 is SGDLS and CDR2 is YYNGEE. V lost 4 bases and J 7 bases, leaving 18 bases between the germline ends. This CDR3 has 15 residues. The chain carries TRBV9 and TRBJ2-1; D possibly corresponds to TRBD1 (5 bases). The TCR was taken from a man of 80 years or more in good health. Input material: blood. In DNA form, the CDR3 reads TGTGCCAGCAGCCAGGACATCGGGCTGCGAAATGAGCAGTTCTTC. Its protein product is CASSQDIGLRNEQFF. The variable domain in full, completed from reference TRBV9 and TRBJ2-1, reads DSGVTQTPKHLITATGQRVTLRCSPRSGDLSVYWYQQSLDQGLQFLIQYYNGEERAKGNILERFSAQQFPDLHSELNLSSLELGDSALYFCASSQDIGLRNEQFFGPGTRLTVL.